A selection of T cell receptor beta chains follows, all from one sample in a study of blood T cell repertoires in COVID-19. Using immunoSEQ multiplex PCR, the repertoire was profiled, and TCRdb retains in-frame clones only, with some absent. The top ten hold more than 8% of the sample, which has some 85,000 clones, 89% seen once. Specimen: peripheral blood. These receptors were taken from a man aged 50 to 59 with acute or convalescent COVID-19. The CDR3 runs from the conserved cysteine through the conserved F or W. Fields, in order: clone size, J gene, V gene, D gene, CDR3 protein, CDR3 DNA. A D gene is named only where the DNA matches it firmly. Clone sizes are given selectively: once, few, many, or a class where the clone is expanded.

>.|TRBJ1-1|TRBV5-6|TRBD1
CASSFQGATEAFF
TGTGCCAGCAGCTTCCAGGGGGCCACTGAAGCTTTCTTT
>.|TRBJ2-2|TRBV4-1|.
CASSPDVAGTGELFF
TGCGCCAGCAGCCCGGACGTCGCGGGCACCGGGGAGCTGTTTTTT
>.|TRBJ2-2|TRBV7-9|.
CASSRRGTANTGELFF
TGTGCCAGCAGCCGACGGGGAACGGCGAACACCGGGGAGCTGTTTTTT
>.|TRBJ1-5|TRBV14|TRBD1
CASSLGDSQPQHF
TGTGCCAGCAGCCTTGGGGACAGTCAGCCCCAGCATTTT
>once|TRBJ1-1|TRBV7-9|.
CASSPYRTEAFF
TGTGCCAGCAGTCCCTACCGAACTGAAGCTTTCTTT
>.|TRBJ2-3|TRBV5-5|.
CASSLASGGTDTQYF
TGTGCCAGCAGCTTGGCGTCAGGGGGCACAGATACGCAGTATTTT
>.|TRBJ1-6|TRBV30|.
CAWSAAGAGNNSPLHF
TGTGCCTGGAGTGCCGCTGGGGCAGGGAATAATTCACCCCTCCACTTT
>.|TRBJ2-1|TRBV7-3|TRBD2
CASSQGLAGGTQFF
TGTGCCAGCAGCCAGGGACTAGCGGGGGGGACGCAGTTCTTC
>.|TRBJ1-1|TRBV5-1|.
CASSQVGGTEAFF
TGCGCCAGCTCCCAGGTGGGGGGGACTGAAGCTTTCTTT
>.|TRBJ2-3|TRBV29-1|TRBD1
CSARQGLGTDTQYF
TGCAGCGCCCGACAGGGGCTGGGGACAGATACGCAGTATTTT
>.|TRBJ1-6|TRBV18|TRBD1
CASSPGQGKNSPLHF
TGTGCCAGCTCACCTGGACAGGGGAAAAATTCACCCCTCCACTTT
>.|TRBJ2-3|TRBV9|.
CASSVAGKDTQYF
TGTGCCAGCAGCGTAGCCGGGAAAGATACGCAGTATTTT
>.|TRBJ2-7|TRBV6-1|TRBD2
CASSEPGLAGLTYEQYF
TGTGCCAGCAGTGAACCTGGCCTAGCGGGTTTAACCTACGAGCAGTACTTC
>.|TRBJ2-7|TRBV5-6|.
CASRSRGEQYF
TGTGCCAGCCGGTCGCGAGGTGAGCAGTACTTC
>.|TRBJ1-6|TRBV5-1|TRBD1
CASSRGQGANSYNSPLHF
TGCGCCAGCAGCCGCGGACAGGGGGCAAACTCCTATAATTCACCCCTCCACTTT
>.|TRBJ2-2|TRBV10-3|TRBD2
CAISPGTSGPANTGELFF
TGTGCCATCAGTCCCGGGACTAGCGGGCCGGCGAACACCGGGGAGCTGTTTTTT
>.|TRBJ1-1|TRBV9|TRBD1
CASSAKDRANTEAFF
TGTGCCAGCAGCGCCAAGGACAGGGCGAACACTGAAGCTTTCTTT
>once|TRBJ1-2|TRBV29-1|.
CSVEASRGGYTF
TGCAGCGTTGAAGCCTCTCGGGGTGGCTACACCTTC
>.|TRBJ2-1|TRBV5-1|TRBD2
CASSVTSGAYNEQFF
TGCGCCAGCAGCGTAACTAGCGGGGCTTACAATGAGCAGTTCTTC
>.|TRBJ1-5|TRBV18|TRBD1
CASSPSTGGSNQPQHF
TGTGCCAGCTCACCAAGTACAGGGGGGAGCAATCAGCCCCAGCATTTT
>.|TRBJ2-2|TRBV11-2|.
CASSLVTGFNGELFF
TGTGCCAGCAGCTTAGTGACAGGCTTCAATGGGGAGCTGTTTTTT
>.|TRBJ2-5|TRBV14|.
CASSQGRVSGQETQYF
TGTGCCAGCAGCCAAGGAAGGGTTTCGGGGCAAGAGACCCAGTACTTC
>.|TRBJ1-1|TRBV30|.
CAWSVQGREAFF
TGTGCCTGGAGTGTTCAGGGGCGCGAGGCTTTCTTT
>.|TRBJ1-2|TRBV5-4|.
CASSLFLEGYTF
TGTGCCAGCAGCTTGTTTTTAGAGGGCTACACCTTC
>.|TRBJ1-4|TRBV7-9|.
CASSPQTTNEKLFF
TGTGCCAGCAGCCCGCAGACAACTAATGAAAAACTGTTTTTT
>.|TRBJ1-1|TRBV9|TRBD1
CASSVAIGTGGRTEAFF
TGTGCCAGCAGCGTAGCTATAGGGACAGGGGGACGCACTGAAGCTTTCTTT
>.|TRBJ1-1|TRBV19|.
CASSTDQGEAFF
TGTGCCAGTAGTACCGACCAGGGAGAAGCTTTCTTT
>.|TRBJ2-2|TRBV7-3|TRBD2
CASSPTRTSGGGTGELFF
TGTGCCAGCAGTCCTACCCGAACTAGCGGGGGAGGCACCGGGGAGCTGTTTTTT
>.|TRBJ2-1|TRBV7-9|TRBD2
CASSSPLSGGPTYNEQFF
TGTGCCAGCAGCTCCCCCCTTAGCGGGGGCCCAACCTACAATGAGCAGTTCTTC
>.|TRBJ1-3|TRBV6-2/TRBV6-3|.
CASSYSGWKTSGNTIYF
TGTGCCAGCAGTTACTCGGGTTGGAAGACATCTGGAAACACCATATATTTT
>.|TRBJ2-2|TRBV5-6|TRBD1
CASSGDRASANTGELFF
TGTGCCAGCAGCGGGGACAGGGCTTCCGCGAACACCGGGGAGCTGTTTTTT
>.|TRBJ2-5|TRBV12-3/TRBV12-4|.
CASTREVGETQYF
TGTGCCAGCACCAGGGAAGTAGGCGAGACCCAGTACTTC
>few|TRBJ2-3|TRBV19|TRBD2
CASSTGTSGVGNTQYF
TGTGCCAGCTCGACCGGGACTAGCGGGGTAGGGAATACGCAGTATTTT
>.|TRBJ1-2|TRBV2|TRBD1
CASEVRGTYGYTF
TGTGCCAGCGAGGTCAGGGGGACCTATGGCTACACCTTC
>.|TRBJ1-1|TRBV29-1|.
CSVEGSLRDNGAFF
TGCAGCGTTGAGGGTTCACTCCGGGACAACGGAGCTTTCTTT
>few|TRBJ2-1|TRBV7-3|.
CASSLGQSFEQFF
TGTGCCAGCAGCTTAGGACAAAGTTTTGAGCAGTTCTTC
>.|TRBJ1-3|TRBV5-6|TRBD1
CASSFGRGLGNTIYF
TGTGCCAGCAGCTTCGGCAGGGGGCTTGGAAACACCATATATTTT
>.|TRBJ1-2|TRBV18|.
CASSGLDRRTNYGYTF
TGTGCCAGCTCAGGGTTGGACAGAAGGACTAACTATGGCTACACCTTC
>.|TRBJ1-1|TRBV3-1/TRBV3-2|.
CASSQMTGGHTEAFF
TGTGCCAGCAGCCAAATGACGGGAGGGCACACTGAAGCTTTCTTT
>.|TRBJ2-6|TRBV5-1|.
CASSAEAGSSGANVLTF
TGCGCCAGCAGCGCGGAGGCGGGCAGCTCTGGGGCCAACGTCCTGACTTTC
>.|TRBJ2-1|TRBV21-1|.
CASSKSTSGTYNEQFF
TGTGCCAGCAGCAAGTCGACTAGCGGGACCTACAATGAGCAGTTCTTC